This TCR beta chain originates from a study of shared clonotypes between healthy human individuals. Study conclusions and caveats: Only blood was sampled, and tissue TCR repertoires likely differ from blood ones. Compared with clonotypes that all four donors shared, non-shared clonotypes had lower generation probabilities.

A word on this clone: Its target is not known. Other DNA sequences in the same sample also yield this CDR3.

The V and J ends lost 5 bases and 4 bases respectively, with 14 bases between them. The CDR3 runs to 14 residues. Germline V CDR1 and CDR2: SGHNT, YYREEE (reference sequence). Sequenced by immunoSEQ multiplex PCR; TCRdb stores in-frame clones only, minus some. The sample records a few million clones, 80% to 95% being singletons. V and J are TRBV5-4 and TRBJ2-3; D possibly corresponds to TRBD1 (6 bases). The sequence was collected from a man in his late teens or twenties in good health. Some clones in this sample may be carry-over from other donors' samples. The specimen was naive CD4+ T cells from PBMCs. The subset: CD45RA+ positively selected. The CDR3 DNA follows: TGTGCCAGCAGTTCTAAGACAGGAGCAGATACGCAGTATTTT. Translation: CASSSKTGADTQYF.